What follows are 30 T cell receptor beta chains derived from one specimen sequenced in a study of shared clonotypes between healthy human individuals. Assay used: immunoSEQ multiplex PCR; TCRdb lists only in-frame clones, some missing. The repertoire holds some 1.1 million clones, with about 72% as singletons. The material sequenced was memory CD4+ T cells from PBMCs. Subset here: CD45RA-negative fraction. These receptors all come from a man between 18 and 35 years old in good health. Some clones in this sample may be carry-over from other donors' samples.

This clone occurred once. This chain joins TRBV6-1 and TRBJ2-5, with D unresolved. Trimming cost V 6 bases and J 4 bases, with 6 bases left between them. The CDR3 contains 11 residues. Per germline, CDR1 MNHNS and CDR2 SASEGT. The CDR3 DNA reads as TGTGCCAGCAGCACGGGAGAGACCCAGTACTTC. It yields the protein CASSTGETQYF.

V usage is TRBV5-5 and J usage is TRBJ2-2; D might be TRBD2 (6 bases). Germline V gene sequence: CDR1 SGHKS, CDR2 YYEKEE (reference sequence). V was shortened by 2 bases and J by 3 bases, with 8 bases between the two germline ends. CDR3 length: 14 residues. The DNA of the CDR3 is TGTGCCAGCAGCTTAAGACTAGACACCGGGGAGCTGTTTTTT. It codes for CASSLRLDTGELFF.

J is TRBJ1-2 and V is TRBV5-1, with a tentative D call TRBD1 (5 bases). Germline V gene data show CDR1 as SGHRS and CDR2 as YFSETQ. The CDR3 extends over 14 amino acids. Trimming removed 3 bases at V and 4 bases at J, with 13 bases between. The CDR3: CASSSTADPYGYTF. For the CDR3, the DNA is TGCGCCAGCAGCTCGACAGCAGATCCCTATGGCTACACCTTC.

V and J are TRBV28 and TRBJ2-2; no clear D gene. CDR3 size: 13 residues. V lost 4 bases, J lost 7 bases, and 10 bases lay in between. Germline CDR1 reads MDHEN; CDR2 reads SYDVKM. The CDR3 region has the DNA TGTGCCAGCAGTTCTGGCCCGTACGGGGAGCTGTTTTTT. Translated, it gives CASSSGPYGELFF.

V usage is TRBV13 and J usage is TRBJ2-3; D might be TRBD2 (5 bases). V shed 2 bases and J shed 6 bases, with 12 bases lying between them. The length of the CDR3 is 14 residues. CDR1 is PRHDT, CDR2 FYEKMQ, per germline (reference sequence). The DNA for the CDR3 is TGTGCCAGCAGCTTACGAGGGAAAGCGGATACGCAGTATTTT. Its translation: CASSLRGKADTQYF.

The gene calls are TRBV19 and TRBJ1-5; no clear D gene. V lost 0 bases and J 7 bases, leaving 16 bases between the germline ends. The CDR3 runs to 16 residues. Germline V lookup: CDR1 LNHDA, CDR2 SQIVND (reference sequence). CDR3 DNA: TGTGCCAGTAGTATAGAGTCCAGCCCGAGAGGACAGCCCCAGCATTTT. It encodes CASSIESSPRGQPQHF.

The CDR3 spells CASSLRWAGLAKNIQYF. DNA for the CDR3: TGTGCCAGCAGCCTGCGGTGGGCAGGGCTAGCCAAAAACATTCAGTACTTC. The chain links TRBV7-6 to TRBJ2-4; tentative D call: TRBD1 (5 bases). Trimming cost V 5 bases and J 0 bases, with 17 bases left between them. Germline loops: CDR1 SGHVS, CDR2 FNYEAQ. CDR3 length equals 17 residues.

The J gene is TRBJ2-3, the V gene TRBV9; D is uncertain. Trimming removed 4 bases from V and 4 bases from J, with 13 bases in between. The CDR3 has 14 residues. Per the germline V gene, CDR1 is SGDLS and CDR2 is YYNGEE. CDR3 nucleotide sequence: TGTGCCAGCAGCCCTACCCCGTACGCAGATACGCAGTATTTT. It codes for CASSPTPYADTQYF.

This clone occurred once. V gene TRBV6-5 combines with J gene TRBJ2-7; no clear D. This CDR3 contains 14 residues. Trimming removed 6 bases at V and 2 bases at J, with 14 bases between. Germline CDR1 reads MNHEY; CDR2 reads SVGAGI. The DNA of the CDR3 is TGTGCCAGCAGCACCAGCCAACCGCCCTACGAGCAGTACTTC. Its protein is CASSTSQPPYEQYF.

The rearrangement joins TRBV5-1 to TRBJ1-1; 7 bases fit TRBD1. With 4 bases clipped from V and 6 bases from J, the junction kept 18 bases outside the gene matches. Per the germline V gene, CDR1 is SGHRS and CDR2 is YFSETQ. The CDR3 covers 17 residues. CDR3 in DNA: TGCGCCAGCAGCCGCAACACAGGGGAGGATTTTTGGGCTGAAGCTTTCTTT. As protein: CASSRNTGEDFWAEAFF. The full variable domain, with the rest looked up from reference TRBV5-1 and TRBJ1-1, is KAGVTQTPRYLIKTRGQQVTLSCSPISGHRSVSWYQQTPGQGLQFLFEYFSETQRNKGNFPGRFSGRQFSNSRSEMNVSTLELGDSALYLCASSRNTGEDFWAEAFFGQGTRLTVV.

This rearrangement joins TRBV2 to TRBJ1-1; D ambiguous. Germline lookup yields CDR1 SNHLY and CDR2 FYNNEI. This CDR3 comprises 13 residues. Trimming cost V 5 bases and J 1 base, with 8 bases left between them. The CDR3 DNA reads TGTGCCAGCAGTACCCAGGAGAACACTGAAGCTTTCTTT. This translates into CASSTQENTEAFF.

The chain joins TRBV20-1 to TRBJ2-5, with D possibly TRBD2 on 6 matching bases. The V and J ends lost 5 bases and 14 bases respectively, with 15 bases between them. This CDR3 spans 10 amino acids. The germline gives CDR1 DFQATT, CDR2 SNEGSKA (reference sequence). CDR3 region: CSALPGALYF. The CDR3 DNA reads as TGCAGTGCTCTACCGGGAGCTCTCTACTTC.

The rearrangement joins TRBV6-5 to TRBJ1-1, with TRBD1 as a possible D gene (5 bases). The V end lost 6 bases, the J end lost 8 bases, and 19 bases lay between the germline ends. The CDR3 spans 14 residues. Germline V CDR1 and CDR2: MNHEY, SVGAGI. The CDR3 region is CASSPPWDSAEAFF. As DNA, the CDR3 is TGTGCCAGCAGCCCACCCTGGGACTCGGCGGAAGCTTTCTTT.

V usage is TRBV5-4 and J usage is TRBJ2-7; 10 bases map to TRBD1. The germline V gene has CDR1 SGHNT and CDR2 YYREEE (reference sequence). V lost 2 bases, J lost 7 bases, and 9 bases stayed unmatched. CDR3 length: 15 residues. CDR3 DNA: TGTGCCAGCAGCTTCCAAGGGACAGGGGCGGAAGAGCAGTACTTC. Translated: CASSFQGTGAEEQYF.

Details on this clone: Other DNA variants within this sample encode the same CDR3. The gene calls are TRBV6-1 and TRBJ1-1; D gene ambiguous. V gave up 5 bases and J gave up 3 bases, with 7 bases separating them. The CDR3 length is 12 residues. Per the germline V gene, CDR1 is MNHNS and CDR2 is SASEGT. The DNA for the CDR3 is TGTGCCAGCAGTCGAAGGGACACTGAAGCTTTCTTT. Encoded protein: CASSRRDTEAFF.

This sequence joins TRBV6-1 and TRBJ2-7; 11 bases are shared with TRBD2. CDR1 is MNHNS and CDR2 is SASEGT in the germline V gene. The V gene end was trimmed by 6 bases and the J gene end by 5 bases; junction bases not matched to a gene: 9. The length of the CDR3 is 15 residues. CDR3 in amino acids: CASRTMIAGGDEQYF. CDR3 coding DNA: TGTGCCAGCAGAACGATGATAGCGGGGGGGGACGAGCAGTACTTC.

The gene calls are TRBV30 and TRBJ2-3; D is perhaps TRBD2 (5 bases). Trimming removed 2 bases at V and 0 bases at J, with 12 bases between. This CDR3 has 15 amino acids. Germline lookup yields CDR1 GTSNPN and CDR2 SVGIG (reference sequence). The CDR3 DNA sequence: TGTGCCTGGAGTTTAGGCAGCGGTAGCACAGATACGCAGTATTTT. The encoded protein is CAWSLGSGSTDTQYF.

This chain uses TRBV4-1 with TRBJ2-1, with D uncertain. This CDR3 spans 14 amino acids. The V end lost 4 bases, the J end lost 4 bases, and 11 bases lay between the germline ends. In germline, CDR1 is MGHRA, CDR2 YSYEKL. The DNA of the CDR3 is TGCGCCAGCAGCCCCGGGCAGTTATACAATGAGCAGTTCTTC. Encoded protein: CASSPGQLYNEQFF.

Turning to this clone: Other DNA sequences from this sample encode an identical CDR3 as well. V gene TRBV6-6 combines with J gene TRBJ1-5, with 7 positions matching TRBD1. The germline CDR1 and CDR2 sequences are MNHNY and SVGAGI (reference sequence). This CDR3 region has 15 residues. J gave up 2 bases and V 2 bases, and 3 bases lay outside the gene matches. The CDR3 nucleotides are TGTGCCAGCAGTTACCGGGACAGTGGCAATCAGCCCCAGCATTTT. The encoded protein is CASSYRDSGNQPQHF.

The table lists this clone with many counts. This sequence joins TRBV4-2 and TRBJ1-1; the D is unclear. V dropped 4 bases and J dropped 5 bases, with 17 bases sitting between them. CDR1 is LGHNA and CDR2 is YNFKEQ in the germline V gene. The CDR3 runs to 15 residues. Written as DNA, the CDR3 is TGTGCCAGCAGCCCACATCGGGAGGCCCCGACTGAAGCTTTCTTT. It is translated as CASSPHREAPTEAFF.

This clone was observed a single time. The J gene is TRBJ2-7, the V gene TRBV5-4; 13 bases are shared with TRBD2. The CDR3 runs 15 residues. V lost 5 bases to trimming and J lost 2 bases; unmatched junction nucleotides: 4. CDR1 and CDR2 from the germline V gene are SGHNT and YYREEE (reference sequence). In nucleotides, the CDR3 is TGTGCCAGCAGTCAGGGGACTAGCGGGGCCTACGAGCAGTACTTC. Its translation: CASSQGTSGAYEQYF.

This clone was counted only a few times. This specimen includes other DNA sequences encoding the same CDR3. This rearrangement joins TRBV9 to TRBJ2-5; TRBD1 matches 10 bases. J lost 2 bases, V lost 2 bases, and 0 bases had no gene match. CDR1 is SGDLS and CDR2 is YYNGEE in the germline V gene. The CDR3 extends over 14 amino acids. The CDR3 spells CASSVGQGQETQYF. CDR3 DNA sequence: TGTGCCAGCAGCGTGGGACAGGGGCAAGAGACCCAGTACTTC.

Turning to this clone: A much larger clone lies one base from this, so it may be a read error. This chain joins TRBV6-5 and TRBJ2-1, with D uncertain. Germline CDR1 reads MNHEY; CDR2 reads SVGAGI. The CDR3 runs 11 residues. Trimming left V 6 bases short and J 5 bases short, with 5 bases between. This CDR3 reads CASRFNNEQFF. As DNA, the CDR3 is TGTGCCAGCAGGTTTAACAATGAGCAGTTCTTC.

V and J are TRBV5-1 and TRBJ1-2, with a weak D call TRBD1 (6 bases). From germline, CDR1 is SGHRS and CDR2 YFSETQ. This CDR3 is 16 amino acids long. Trimming removed 3 bases at V and 5 bases at J, with 20 bases between. CDR3 loop: CASSSRVPTGRYGYTF. For the CDR3, the DNA is TGCGCCAGCAGCTCTCGAGTGCCGACAGGACGGTATGGCTACACCTTC. Drawing the rest from reference TRBV5-1 and TRBJ1-2, the complete variable domain is KAGVTQTPRYLIKTRGQQVTLSCSPISGHRSVSWYQQTPGQGLQFLFEYFSETQRNKGNFPGRFSGRQFSNSRSEMNVSTLELGDSALYLCASSSRVPTGRYGYTFGSGTRLTVV.

This clone was detected once. The gene calls are TRBV28 and TRBJ2-5, with D perhaps TRBD1 or TRBD2 (6 bases each). The better agreement between TRBJ2-7 and the DNA end casts doubt on the J call. Germline V lookup: CDR1 MDHEN, CDR2 SYDVKM. The CDR3 extends over 17 amino acids. The CDR3 region is CASSLRGVTGTSYEQYF. The CDR3 DNA is TGTGCCAGCAGTTTAAGGGGGGTGACGGGCACCTCCTACGAGCAGTACTTC.

A note on this clone: Within the sample, other DNA sequences also encode this same CDR3. The CDR3 DNA follows: TGTGCCAGCAGTCCGCCGACAGGGGGGAACACTGAAGCTTTCTTT. Its translation: CASSPPTGGNTEAFF. The chain uses TRBV6-6 and TRBJ1-1, with TRBD1 matching 9 bases. This CDR3 is built from 15 residues. The V segment lost 5 bases and the J segment 1 base; nucleotides outside the gene matches: 5. Germline V gene sequence: CDR1 MNHNY, CDR2 SVGAGI (reference sequence).

Only one count was recorded for this clone. This rearrangement joins TRBV28 to TRBJ2-7; TRBD1 matches 7 bases. The V and J ends lost 4 bases and 3 bases, in that order; junction bases with no gene match: 6. This CDR3 comprises 14 residues. Germline CDR1 and CDR2: MDHEN and SYDVKM. CDR3 sequence reads: CASSSPTGLYEQYF. The DNA of the CDR3 is TGTGCCAGCAGTTCCCCGACAGGGCTCTACGAGCAGTACTTC.

This clone turned up a few times. This chain uses TRBV7-9 with TRBJ1-2; D is possibly TRBD1 (5 bases). This CDR3 contains 14 residues. The V gene's germline CDR1 is SEHNR and CDR2 FQNEAQ (reference sequence). V shed 1 base and J shed 6 bases, with 12 bases lying between them. The DNA of the CDR3 is TGTGCCAGCAGCTTAGGGGGACTTCCCAATGGCTACACCTTC. Translating it yields CASSLGGLPNGYTF.

The chain uses TRBV4-3 and TRBJ2-3, with a possible D match to TRBD2 (6 bases). Germline CDR1 LGHNA, CDR2 YSLEER. The CDR3 sequence is 18 residues long. Deletions cut 4 bases from V and 0 bases from J, with 20 bases between. The CDR3 bases are TGCGCCAGCAGCCCCATGACCTCCCCGGGAGAAAGCACAGATACGCAGTATTTT. Translation: CASSPMTSPGESTDTQYF.

The chain couples TRBV5-1 to TRBJ1-2; 8 bases fit TRBD1. J lost 2 bases, V lost 2 bases, and 5 bases had no gene match. Germline CDR1 reads SGHRS; CDR2 reads YFSETQ. This CDR3 is 15 amino acids long. The CDR3 DNA follows: TGCGCCAGCAGCTTCGGGGCAGGGGGCAACTATGGCTACACCTTC. Translating gives CASSFGAGGNYGYTF.